A single sample gave rise to the 30 T cell receptor beta chains below, sequenced in a study of blood T cell repertoires in COVID-19. Using immunoSEQ multiplex PCR, the repertoire was profiled, and TCRdb retains in-frame clones only, with some absent. This sample carries 150,000 or so clones, roughly 79% of them seen once, and the ten largest clones take 22%. The sequenced material came from peripheral blood. These receptors originate from a woman over 75 with acute or convalescent COVID-19.

The chain joins TRBV5-1 to TRBJ2-5; D is unresolved. Germline CDR1 is SGHRS and CDR2 is YFSETQ. This CDR3 is 13 amino acids long. Trimming removed 0 bases at V and 8 bases at J, with 11 bases between. This chain's CDR3 is CASSLELDVTQYF. The CDR3 DNA follows: TGCGCCAGCAGCTTGGAGTTAGATGTTACCCAGTACTTC. Full variable domain (remainder filled in from reference TRBV5-1 and TRBJ2-5): KAGVTQTPRYLIKTRGQQVTLSCSPISGHRSVSWYQQTPGQGLQFLFEYFSETQRNKGNFPGRFSGRQFSNSRSEMNVSTLELGDSALYLCASSLELDVTQYFGPGTRLLVL.

The chain is built from TRBV25-1 and TRBJ1-4; 9 nucleotides agree with TRBD1. The CDR3 sequence is 14 residues long. The V segment lost 5 bases and the J segment 8 bases; nucleotides outside the gene matches: 6. The germline V gene has CDR1 MGHDK and CDR2 SYGVNS. The CDR3 DNA follows: TGTGCCAGCAGTCTTGGGACAGGGAACGAAAAACTGTTTTTT. Amino acid sequence: CASSLGTGNEKLFF.

CDR3 sequence (DNA): TGTGCCAGCAGCACTGGTCGGCAGCCCCAGCATTTT. Translation: CASSTGRQPQHF. This chain joins TRBV13 and TRBJ1-5, with D unclear. Germline CDR1 PRHDT, CDR2 FYEKMQ (reference sequence). The length of the CDR3 is 12 residues. The V and J ends lost 5 bases and 7 bases respectively, with 9 bases between them.

The rearrangement uses TRBV11-3 and TRBJ2-7; 9 bases align to TRBD2. Germline V lookup: CDR1 SGHNT, CDR2 YENEEA. The ends lost 4 bases at V and 5 bases at J; junction bases unmatched: 12. The CDR3 extends over 16 amino acids. This chain's CDR3 is CASSSGGASGINEQYF. The CDR3 DNA reads as TGTGCCAGCAGCTCTGGAGGGGCTAGCGGGATCAACGAGCAGTACTTC.

This clone was found a few times. The rearrangement joins TRBV10-3 to TRBJ2-7, with D possibly being TRBD1 (6 bases). The CDR3 length is 16 residues. Trimming pared 4 bases from V and 5 bases from J, leaving 21 bases between. Germline V gene sequence: CDR1 ENHRY, CDR2 SYGVKD. The CDR3 region is CAISGALQGTGNEQYF. CDR3 DNA: TGTGCCATCAGTGGGGCCCTACAGGGAACGGGGAACGAGCAGTACTTC.

The chain couples TRBV27 to TRBJ1-2; maybe TRBD1 (6 bases). The germline V gene encodes CDR1 MNHEY and CDR2 SMNVEV (reference sequence). This CDR3 is 12 amino acids long. Trimming left V 6 bases short and J 4 bases short, with 9 bases between. CDR3 residues: CASSSQGYGYTF. In nucleotides, the CDR3 is TGTGCCAGCAGCTCACAGGGCTATGGCTACACCTTC.

The chain joins TRBV27 to TRBJ1-2, with 11 positions matching TRBD1. V lost 4 bases, J lost 3 bases, and 1 base stayed unmatched. This CDR3 contains 14 residues. The germline V gene has CDR1 MNHEY and CDR2 SMNVEV (reference sequence). The DNA of the CDR3 is TGTGCCAGCAGTTCGGGACAGGGGGACTATGGCTACACCTTC. It specifies CASSSGQGDYGYTF.

V is TRBV30 and J is TRBJ1-2; D possibly corresponds to TRBD1 (5 bases). With 5 bases removed from V and 0 bases from J, the gap between germline ends came to 16 bases. CDR1 is GTSNPN and CDR2 is SVGIG in the germline V gene (reference sequence). The CDR3 loop spans 15 amino acids. For the CDR3, the DNA is TGTGCCTGGGAACCTCTTCCAGGGCCTAACTATGGCTACACCTTC. Translating it yields CAWEPLPGPNYGYTF.

This clone was found a few times. This chain connects TRBV5-5 to TRBJ1-3, with 7 bases lining up with TRBD1. The CDR3 runs 15 residues. The germline CDR1 and CDR2 sequences are SGHKS and YYEKEE (reference sequence). V was pared by 0 bases and J by 4 bases, with 4 bases of the junction left unmatched. The CDR3 DNA is TGTGCCAGCAGCTTGGAAGGGGGCGAAGGAAACACCATATATTTT. The encoded protein is CASSLEGGEGNTIYF.

This clone was counted between two and nine times. The CDR3 spells CASSLTGGGQGQPQHF. CDR3 nucleotides: TGTGCCAGCTCGTTGACAGGGGGCGGTCAGGGTCAGCCCCAGCATTTT. The chain couples TRBV18 to TRBJ1-5, with 10 positions matching TRBD1. V was pared by 6 bases and J by 6 bases, with 11 bases of the junction left unmatched. This CDR3 comprises 16 residues. The germline gives CDR1 KGHSH, CDR2 LQKENI.

This chain uses TRBV27 with TRBJ1-1; 8 nucleotides align to TRBD1. There are 17 residues in the CDR3. Trimming at V came to 0 bases and at J to 1 base, leaving 7 bases not matched to a gene. The V gene's germline CDR1 is MNHEY and CDR2 SMNVEV (reference sequence). The DNA for the CDR3 is TGTGCCAGCAGTTTATCGGCGACAGGGGCGACGAACACTGAAGCTTTCTTT. Encoded protein: CASSLSATGATNTEAFF.

This clone occurred a few times. The chain employs TRBV30 and TRBJ1-2; 7 bases agree with TRBD1. V lost 4 bases and J lost 7; bases outside the gene matches: 9. CDR3 length: 13 residues. CDR1 is GTSNPN, CDR2 SVGIG, per germline (reference sequence). The chain's CDR3 is CAWNVGGASGYTF. Here the CDR3 DNA reads TGTGCCTGGAACGTAGGGGGCGCGAGTGGCTACACCTTC.

The chain is built from TRBV30 and TRBJ2-1, with TRBD2 identical over 7 bases. Per germline, CDR1 GTSNPN and CDR2 SVGIG (reference sequence). This CDR3 spans 13 amino acids. CDR3 region: CASRLAGGNEQFF. Here the CDR3 DNA reads TGTGCTAGCAGACTAGCAGGTGGCAATGAGCAGTTCTTC. Full variable domain (remainder filled in from reference TRBV30 and TRBJ2-1): SQTIHQWPATLVQPVGSPLSLECTVEGTSNPNLYWYRQAAGRGLQLLFYSVGIGQISSEVPQNLSASRPQDRQFILSSKKLLLSDSGFYLCASRLAGGNEQFFGPGTRLTVL.

The chain couples TRBV5-4 to TRBJ1-1; TRBD1 might be the D (6 bases). The V gene's germline CDR1 is SGHNT and CDR2 YYREEE (reference sequence). Trimming shortened V by 7 bases and J by 4 bases, and 14 bases separated the two germline ends. This CDR3 contains 13 residues. The CDR3 DNA reads TGTGCCAGCGGGACAAGACAAGCCACTGAAGCTTTCTTT. Translating gives CASGTRQATEAFF.

The chain has TRBV5-4 and TRBJ2-2; 10 bases align to TRBD1. The CDR3 runs to 15 residues. CDR1 and CDR2 from the germline V gene are SGHNT and YYREEE (reference sequence). V dropped 5 bases and J dropped 4; count of bases not matched to a gene: 5. CDR3 residues: CASRSDRGSTGELFF. DNA for the CDR3: TGTGCCAGCAGATCGGACAGGGGGAGCACCGGGGAGCTGTTTTTT.

This clone was counted ten times or more. The same CDR3 can be traced to other DNA sequences in this sample. The chain joins TRBV19 to TRBJ2-7, with TRBD2 as a possible D gene (5 bases). The CDR3 is 14 amino acids. Germline values: CDR1 LNHDA, CDR2 SQIVND (reference sequence). V shed 3 bases and J shed 0 bases, with 9 bases lying between them. This CDR3 reads CASSMVSASYEQYF. CDR3 nucleotide sequence: TGTGCCAGTAGTATGGTTAGCGCCTCCTACGAGCAGTACTTC. The full variable domain, its missing parts supplied by reference TRBV19 and TRBJ2-7, is DGGITQSPKYLFRKEGQNVTLSCEQNLNHDAMYWYRQDPGQGLRLIYYSQIVNDFQKGDIAEGYSVSREKKESFPLTVTSAQKNPTAFYLCASSMVSASYEQYFGPGTRLTVT.

The chain combines TRBV2 with TRBJ1-2, with 8 bases aligning to TRBD1. The junction had 10 bases not matched to a gene; V was cut back by 6 bases and J by 4 bases. CDR1 is SNHLY and CDR2 is FYNNEI in the germline V gene. This CDR3 spans 15 amino acids. CDR3 sequence (DNA): TGTGCCAGCAGGGAGAGACAGGGGATGGGCTATGGCTACACCTTC. This gives the protein CASRERQGMGYGYTF.

The V call is TRBV18, the J call TRBJ2-1; 10 bases fit TRBD2. The germline CDR1 and CDR2 sequences are KGHSH and LQKENI. The CDR3 runs to 14 residues. With 6 bases clipped from V and 8 bases from J, the junction kept 7 bases outside the gene matches. The CDR3, as DNA: TGTGCCAGCTCCGTAGCGGGAGGACTAGATGAGCAGTTCTTC. This encodes CASSVAGGLDEQFF. The complete variable domain, with remaining parts taken from reference TRBV18 and TRBJ2-1, reads NAGVMQNPRHLVRRRGQEARLRCSPMKGHSHVYWYRQLPEEGLKFMVYLQKENIIDESGMPKERFSAEFPKEGPSILRIQQVVRGDSAAYFCASSVAGGLDEQFFGPGTRLTVL.

The chain employs TRBV30 and TRBJ1-1, with D uncertain. This CDR3 contains 15 residues. V was cut by 2 bases and J by 1 base, with 14 bases left in between. In germline, CDR1 is GTSNPN, CDR2 SVGIG (reference sequence). DNA for the CDR3: TGTGCCTGGAGTTTCCCAGGCGCCAGGAACACTGAAGCTTTCTTT. Translation gives CAWSFPGARNTEAFF.

The chain is built from TRBV7-9 and TRBJ2-1; 12 bases map to TRBD1. Germline CDR1 SEHNR, CDR2 FQNEAQ (reference sequence). With 4 bases clipped from V and 8 bases from J, the junction kept 12 bases outside the gene matches. This CDR3 spans 17 amino acids. The CDR3 nucleotides are TGTGCCAGCAGCTCTCAACCGGGACAGGGGGCCAGCGATGAGCAGTTCTTC. It specifies CASSSQPGQGASDEQFF.

V and J are TRBV12-5 and TRBJ1-2, with D tentatively TRBD1 (6 bases). Germline CDR1 and CDR2: LGHNT and FRNRAP. V lost 6 bases, J lost 6 bases, and 14 bases lay in between. CDR3 length: 13 residues. In DNA, the CDR3 is TGTGCTAGTGGCCTCTTGGGGGCGCATGGCTACACCTTC. It specifies CASGLLGAHGYTF.

The chain carries TRBV5-6 and TRBJ1-6; D is perhaps TRBD1 (5 bases). This CDR3 has 17 amino acids. The germline V and J ends were trimmed by 0 bases and 2 bases, with 12 bases remaining between them. From germline, CDR1 is SGHDT and CDR2 YYEEEE. This chain's CDR3 is CASSLDGGSPYNSPLHF. CDR3 DNA: TGTGCCAGCAGCTTGGATGGGGGGTCCCCCTATAATTCACCCCTCCACTTT.

The chain joins TRBV27 to TRBJ1-5; TRBD1 aligns across 7 bases. This CDR3 contains 17 residues. Trimming at V came to 4 bases and at J to 2 bases, leaving 11 bases not matched to a gene. Per germline, CDR1 MNHEY and CDR2 SMNVEV (reference sequence). In DNA form, the CDR3 reads TGTGCCAGCAGTTCTCTCGGGGACAGCTTTGGCAATCAGCCCCAGCATTTT. This translates into CASSSLGDSFGNQPQHF.

The chain combines TRBV30 with TRBJ2-3; TRBD2 aligns across 9 bases. Trimming cost V 4 bases and J 1 base; bases outside gene matches: 3. This CDR3 region has 14 residues. CDR1 is GTSNPN and CDR2 is SVGIG in the germline V gene (reference sequence). CDR3 in amino acids: CAWKIAGGTDTQYF. CDR3 DNA: TGTGCCTGGAAAATAGCGGGGGGCACAGATACGCAGTATTTT. The full variable domain, rest sourced from reference TRBV30 and TRBJ2-3, is SQTIHQWPATLVQPVGSPLSLECTVEGTSNPNLYWYRQAAGRGLQLLFYSVGIGQISSEVPQNLSASRPQDRQFILSSKKLLLSDSGFYLCAWKIAGGTDTQYFGPGTRLTVL.

This clone was picked up one time. The chain recombines TRBV6-2 or TRBV6-3 with TRBJ2-1; 9 bases are a match to TRBD2. Germline V gives CDR1 MNHEY, CDR2 SVGEGT. V lost 5 bases to trimming and J lost 14 bases; unmatched junction nucleotides: 19. This CDR3 has 16 amino acids. CDR3 nucleotide sequence: TGTGCCAGCAGTGTTTTTCCGGGACTAGCAGTGGGGGGCGAGTTCTTC. Translation gives CASSVFPGLAVGGEFF.

The chain uses TRBV2 and TRBJ1-5; the match to TRBD1 covers 7 bases. The CDR3 sequence is 14 residues long. The junction had 7 bases not matched to a gene; V was cut back by 7 bases and J by 4 bases. Germline CDR1 reads SNHLY; CDR2 reads FYNNEI. The CDR3 DNA sequence: TGTGCCAGCAACCCCGACAGGGCGAATCAGCCCCAGCATTTT. Its translation is CASNPDRANQPQHF.

J is TRBJ1-6 and V is TRBV6-5; no definite D call. From germline, CDR1 is MNHEY and CDR2 SVGAGI. With 5 bases removed from V and 6 bases from J, the gap between germline ends came to 11 bases. The CDR3 consists of 14 residues. The CDR3 DNA is TGTGCCAGCAGTCCACAGTTTTTTAATTCACCCCTCCACTTT. Translating it yields CASSPQFFNSPLHF.

This clone was picked up a small number of times. The chain links TRBV15 to TRBJ2-1; TRBD2 agrees at 11 bases. The junction had 6 bases not matched to a gene; V was cut back by 0 bases and J by 5 bases. The CDR3 is made up of 17 amino acids. Germline assignment: CDR1 LNHNV and CDR2 YYDKDF (reference sequence). The DNA of the CDR3 is TGTGCCACCAGCAGAGAAAGGACTAGCGGGCCAAACAATGAGCAGTTCTTC. It specifies CATSRERTSGPNNEQFF. Drawing the rest from reference TRBV15 and TRBJ2-1, the complete variable domain is DAMVIQNPRYQVTQFGKPVTLSCSQTLNHNVMYWYQQKSSQAPKLLFHYYDKDFNNEADTPDNFQSRRPNTSFCFLDIRSPGLGDTAMYLCATSRERTSGPNNEQFFGPGTRLTVL.

CDR3 amino acids: CASSFGQGVTDTQYF. The CDR3 DNA follows: TGTGCCAGCAGCTTTGGACAGGGGGTAACAGATACGCAGTATTTT. This rearrangement joins TRBV7-9 to TRBJ2-3, with TRBD1 matching over 10 bases. Trimming removed 3 bases from V and 3 bases from J; junction bases left unmatched: 3. Germline V gene data show CDR1 as SEHNR and CDR2 as FQNEAQ (reference sequence). The length of the CDR3 is 15 residues.

This clone was detected once. The chain couples TRBV3-1 (or the pseudogene TRBV3-2) to TRBJ2-1; the match to TRBD2 covers 8 bases. Germline CDR1 and CDR2: LGHDT and YNNKEL (reference sequence). V dropped 0 bases and J dropped 8; count of bases not matched to a gene: 15. This CDR3 region has 18 residues. The CDR3 spells CASSQDLRRGRNGDEQFF. In DNA form, the CDR3 reads TGTGCCAGCAGCCAAGATCTCCGTCGCGGGAGGAATGGCGATGAGCAGTTCTTC.